The following is a T cell receptor (beta chain) sequence with its context. This sample is part of a study of blood T cell repertoires in COVID-19. For the study at large: Sites across the United States, Italy and Spain contributed samples from acute and convalescent COVID-19. From T cells, B-cell-depleted T cells, or PBMCs came the material, which was cDNA or gDNA.

TCRdb's table, derived via immunoSEQ multiplex PCR, lists solely in-frame clones and lacks some. The data show roughly 100,000 clones, nearly 85% seen once. Germline CDR1 LGHNA, CDR2 YNFKEQ. The ends were cut back, 0 bases at V and 2 bases at J, with 13 bases in the middle. This CDR3 region has 16 residues. The V gene is TRBV4-2, the J gene TRBJ1-2; D is ambiguous. Source material: peripheral blood. This TCR was recovered from a human donor in a cohort sampled during active or convalescent COVID-19. The CDR3 sequence: CASSQEVRVTNYGYTF. The CDR3 nucleotides read TGTGCCAGCAGCCAAGAGGTGAGAGTCACCAACTATGGCTACACCTTC.